The rows below give T cell receptor beta chains drawn from one sample of a study of CD8 T cells in ankylosing spondylitis. TCRdb analysed the 5' RACE reads with MiXCR anew, one entry per CDR3 protein. This sample has 200,000 to 300,000 distinct CDR3 sequences, with around a tenth found just once. Sequencing used blood, either unsorted or a sorted T cell fraction (not recorded which). Receptors were obtained from a male donor with ankylosing spondylitis or in good health (not recorded which). CDR3s include the opening cysteine and the closing phenylalanine or tryptophan. The order of the fields is V gene, clone size, J gene, D gene, CDR3 protein, CDR3 DNA. D genes are given only for firm matches. A clone size is listed for some rows: how often the clone was seen (once, few, many), or a class if it is expanded.

TRBV5-1	NA	TRBJ2-3	TRBD1	CASSMQGALNTDTQYF	TGCGCCAGTAGCATGCAGGGGGCTTTAAACACAGATACGCAGTATTTT
TRBV6-5	many	TRBJ2-1	TRBD2	CASSSQTSGRKGAYNEQFF	TGTGCCAGCAGTTCCCAGACTAGCGGGAGAAAAGGGGCCTACAATGAGCAGTTCTTC
TRBV12-3/TRBV12-4	many	TRBJ1-6	NA	CASRRQMSSPLHF	TGTGCCAGCAGAAGACAGATGTCTTCCCCCCTCCACTTT
TRBV15	many	TRBJ2-3	NA	CATSSVEQGNIIDTDTQYF	TGTGCCACCAGCAGTGTAGAACAGGGTAATATCATCGACACAGATACGCAGTATTTT
TRBV7-3	few	TRBJ2-6	NA	CASSLTGSLGGANVLTF	TGTGCCAGCAGCTTAACAGGGAGTCTGGGAGGGGCCAACGTCCTGACTTTC
TRBV20-1	many	TRBJ2-7	NA	CSARDLTGYEQYF	TGCAGTGCTAGAGATCTGACAGGCTACGAGCAGTACTTC
TRBV5-1	NA	TRBJ2-3	NA	CASSLESRGSTDTQYF	TGCGCCAGCAGCTTGGAGTCTAGGGGTAGCACAGATACGCAGTATTTT
TRBV12-3/TRBV12-4	few	TRBJ2-1	TRBD1	CASRFRGHEQFF	TGTGCCAGCAGGTTCAGGGGGCATGAGCAGTTCTTC
TRBV7-6	many	TRBJ2-3	NA	CASSTDVGGPTSTDTQYF	TGTGCCAGCAGCACAGATGTCGGGGGACCTACTAGCACAGATACGCAGTATTTT
TRBV5-6	few	TRBJ2-4	NA	CASSLWATAKNIQYF	TGTGCCAGCAGCTTGTGGGCGACAGCCAAAAACATTCAGTACTTC
TRBV18	NA	TRBJ1-5	NA	CASSPDLDQPQHF	TGTGCCAGCTCACCCGATCTTGATCAGCCCCAGCATTTT
TRBV7-2	few	TRBJ1-5	TRBD1	CASSLHGGTGVGQPQHF	TGTGCCAGCAGCTTACATGGTGGGACAGGGGTAGGTCAGCCCCAGCATTTT
TRBV29-1	NA	TRBJ2-5	NA	CSVEGVGGTQYF	TGCAGCGTTGAAGGGGTTGGGGGGACCCAGTACTTC
TRBV28	NA	TRBJ2-3	TRBD1	CASRGGGTGEADTQYF	TGTGCCAGCAGGGGTGGTGGGACAGGGGAGGCAGATACGCAGTATTTT
TRBV24-1	many	TRBJ2-5	TRBD1	CAIDRDQETQYF	TGTGCCATCGACAGGGATCAAGAGACCCAGTACTTC
TRBV5-1	NA	TRBJ2-3	NA	CASSLLWGSSTDTQYF	TGCGCCAGCAGCTTGTTGTGGGGATCTAGCACAGATACGCAGTATTTT
TRBV12-3/TRBV12-4	many	TRBJ1-5	NA	CASSLGGYQPQHF	TGTGCCAGCAGTTTAGGCGGTTATCAGCCCCAGCATTTT
TRBV7-6	NA	TRBJ2-1	TRBD1	CASSIGQGFEQFF	TGTGCCAGCAGCATAGGACAGGGTTTTGAGCAGTTCTTC
TRBV15	many	TRBJ2-1	TRBD1	CATSGDRTGLYEQFF	TGTGCCACCAGCGGGGATAGGACAGGGCTTTACGAGCAGTTCTTC
TRBV4-1	NA	TRBJ2-1	NA	CASSQESERYNEQFF	TGCGCCAGCAGCCAAGAAAGTGAGAGGTACAATGAGCAGTTCTTC
TRBV3-1	NA	TRBJ1-1	TRBD1	CASSQRQRGRGPGQGLTEAFF	TGTGCCAGCAGCCAACGACAGCGCGGACGAGGACCGGGACAGGGGCTTACTGAAGCTTTCTTT
TRBV5-1	many	TRBJ1-3	NA	CASSLRERSSGNTIYF	TGCGCCAGCAGCTTGCGGGAACGAAGCTCTGGAAACACCATATATTTT
TRBV6-6	NA	TRBJ2-2	NA	CASRSGAGELFF	TGTGCCAGCAGGTCGGGGGCCGGGGAGCTGTTTTTT
TRBV20-1	many	TRBJ2-5	TRBD2	CSASPAGGGRETQYF	TGCAGTGCTAGCCCCGCGGGAGGCGGGAGGGAGACCCAGTACTTC
TRBV7-6	few	TRBJ2-5	NA	CASSVTESRGETQYF	TGTGCCAGCAGCGTGACAGAGTCAAGAGGAGAGACCCAGTACTTC
TRBV20-1	NA	TRBJ1-5	NA	CSAMTGSNQPQHF	TGCAGTGCCATGACAGGCTCCAATCAGCCCCAGCATTTT
TRBV6-5	many	TRBJ2-2	TRBD2	CASSYRAGMNTGELFF	TGTGCCAGCAGTTACCGAGCGGGGATGAACACCGGGGAGCTGTTTTTT
TRBV6-5	NA	TRBJ2-7	TRBD2	CASSYSRELAATYEQYF	TGTGCCAGCAGTTACTCGAGGGAACTAGCGGCGACCTACGAGCAGTACTTC
TRBV20-1	many	TRBJ1-1	TRBD1	CSASVDRGLNTEAFF	TGCAGTGCTAGCGTGGACAGGGGACTGAACACTGAAGCTTTCTTT
TRBV10-2	many	TRBJ2-5	TRBD1	CASSGGQDGLETQYF	TGCGCCAGCAGCGGGGGACAGGACGGGTTAGAGACCCAGTACTTC
TRBV28	few	TRBJ2-1	NA	CASSFWRASANEQFF	TGTGCCAGCAGTTTTTGGAGGGCCTCTGCCAATGAGCAGTTCTTC
TRBV12-3/TRBV12-4	many	TRBJ2-1	NA	CASSVYLDPPYNEQFF	TGTGCCAGCAGCGTCTATCTAGATCCCCCATACAATGAGCAGTTCTTC
TRBV29-1	many	TRBJ2-7	NA	CSVGHGREQYF	TGCAGCGTTGGGCATGGACGCGAGCAGTACTTC
TRBV15	many	TRBJ2-3	NA	CATSRDPADTQYF	TGTGCCACCAGCAGAGATCCGGCGGATACGCAGTATTTT
TRBV20-1	many	TRBJ1-1	NA	CSARDSRVTEAFF	TGCAGTGCTAGAGATAGCAGGGTAACTGAAGCTTTCTTT
TRBV27	few	TRBJ2-5	NA	CASPGRDGGREETQYF	TGTGCCAGCCCTGGGCGGGACGGGGGGCGCGAAGAGACCCAGTACTTC
TRBV7-6	many	TRBJ2-7	NA	CASSPPGREQYF	TGTGCCAGCAGCCCCCCGGGGCGCGAGCAGTACTTC
TRBV20-1	many	TRBJ2-1	TRBD1	CSASDRALFEFF	TGCAGTGCTAGCGACAGGGCCCTATTTGAGTTCTTC
TRBV20-1	NA	TRBJ2-7	NA	CSARDQAISYEQYF	TGCAGTGCTAGAGATCAGGCAATTAGTTACGAGCAGTACTTC
TRBV15	many	TRBJ2-7	TRBD1	CATSRTGIRSEQYF	TGTGCCACCAGTCGGACAGGCATTAGGAGCGAGCAGTACTTC
TRBV12-3/TRBV12-4	many	TRBJ2-2	TRBD1	CASSERQGLVSGELFF	TGTGCCAGCAGTGAACGACAGGGGTTGGTGTCCGGGGAGCTGTTTTTT
TRBV5-5	many	TRBJ2-1	TRBD1	CASSLQGAWLDEQFF	TGTGCCAGCAGCTTGCAGGGGGCTTGGTTGGATGAGCAGTTCTTC
TRBV29-1	few	TRBJ2-5	TRBD2	CSVSGGQETQYF	TGCAGCGTGTCCGGGGGGCAAGAGACCCAGTACTTC
TRBV18	NA	TRBJ2-1	TRBD2	CASSPPQRGDNEQFF	TGTGCCAGCTCACCACCGCAGCGGGGTGACAATGAGCAGTTCTTC
TRBV12-3/TRBV12-4	NA	TRBJ2-3	TRBD2	CASRSEAGGPTDTQYF	TGTGCCAGTCGAAGCGAAGCGGGAGGGCCCACAGATACGCAGTATTTT
TRBV5-6	few	TRBJ2-5	TRBD1	CASSLTLGQGGETQYF	TGTGCCAGCAGCTTGACACTCGGACAGGGAGGAGAGACCCAGTACTTC
TRBV20-1	NA	TRBJ2-7	NA	CSAQTISYEQYF	TGCAGTGCTCAGACTATTAGCTACGAGCAGTACTTC
TRBV12-1	NA	TRBJ2-1	NA	CASSFSGSVSNEQFF	TGTGCCAGCAGCTTCAGCGGGAGCGTGAGTAATGAGCAGTTCTTC
TRBV6-1	NA	TRBJ1-5	NA	CASSDCPWPVCQPQHF	TGTGCCAGCAGTGATTGCCCCTGGCCGGTCTGTCAGCCCCAGCATTTT
TRBV20-1	NA	TRBJ2-1	TRBD2	CCAREAPGLAGGSSYNEQFF	TGCTGTGCTAGAGAGGCTCCGGGCTTAGCGGGGGGGTCATCCTACAATGAGCAGTTCTTC
TRBV23-1	NA	TRBJ2-7	NA	CASGLLYEQYF	TGCGCCAGCGGCCTCTTGTACGAGCAGTACTTC
TRBV5-5	many	TRBJ2-5	NA	CASSWPGRRETQYF	TGTGCCAGCAGCTGGCCAGGGAGACGGGAGACCCAGTACTTC
TRBV20-1	many	TRBJ1-2	NA	CSARTDNYGYTF	TGCAGTGCTAGGACGGACAACTATGGCTACACCTTC
TRBV10-2	many	TRBJ2-7	NA	CASSDRDGTYEQYF	TGCGCCAGCAGTGACAGGGACGGAACCTACGAGCAGTACTTC
TRBV6-1	NA	TRBJ1-5	TRBD1	CDSRGQTSNQPQHF	TGTGACAGCAGGGGACAGACGAGCAATCAGCCCCAGCATTTT
TRBV5-1	many	TRBJ2-1	TRBD2	CASSGTSGLNLFF	TGCGCCAGCAGCGGGACTAGCGGTCTTAACTTGTTCTTC
TRBV5-1	many	TRBJ2-5	NA	CASSLGSVLANQETQYF	TGCGCCAGCAGCTTGGGCTCCGTCCTAGCTAACCAAGAGACCCAGTACTTC
TRBV12-3/TRBV12-4	NA	TRBJ2-7	TRBD2	CASSLAYSGAYEQYF	TGTGCCAGCAGTTTAGCGTACAGCGGGGCCTACGAGCAGTACTTC